This T cell receptor (beta chain) is from a study of T-cell reconstitution after alpha-beta-depleted transplantation in children. As to this clonotype: One base away lies a much larger clone, so this may be a sequencing read error.

Molecular barcoding with unique molecular identifiers was used for the TCRbeta library. One entry per CDR3 protein results from TCRdb running MiXCR on the PCR reads. The sample yields approximately 130,000 distinct CDR3 sequences, 8% to 10% seen once. The CDR3 runs to 15 residues. Germline loops: CDR1 SGHRS, CDR2 YFSETQ. Trimming removed 4 bases at V and 0 bases at J, with 14 bases between. The origin of this receptor is a girl less than two years old who had a stem cell transplant for combined immunodeficiency, so the T cells may come from the graft donor. V gene TRBV5-1 combines with J gene TRBJ2-7; tentative D call: TRBD2 (6 bases). The sample here was PBMCs, mostly from graft donor cells, taken 180 days after TCRalphabeta/CD19-depleted stem cell transplant. DNA of the CDR3: TGCGCCAGCAGCCCGGCGGCGGGATCCTCCTACGAGCAGTACTTC. This encodes CASSPAAGSSYEQYF.